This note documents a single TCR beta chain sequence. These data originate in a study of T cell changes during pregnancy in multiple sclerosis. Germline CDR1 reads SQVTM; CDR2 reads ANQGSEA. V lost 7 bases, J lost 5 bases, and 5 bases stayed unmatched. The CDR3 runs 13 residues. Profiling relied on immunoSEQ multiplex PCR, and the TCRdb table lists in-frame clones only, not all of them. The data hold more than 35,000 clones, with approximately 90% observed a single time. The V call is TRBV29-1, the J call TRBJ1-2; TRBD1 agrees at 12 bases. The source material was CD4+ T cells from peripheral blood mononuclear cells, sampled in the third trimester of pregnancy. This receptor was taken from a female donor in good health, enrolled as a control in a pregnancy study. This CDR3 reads CSGGTGGGYGYTF. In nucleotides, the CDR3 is TGCAGCGGGGGGACAGGGGGCGGGTATGGCTACACCTTC.